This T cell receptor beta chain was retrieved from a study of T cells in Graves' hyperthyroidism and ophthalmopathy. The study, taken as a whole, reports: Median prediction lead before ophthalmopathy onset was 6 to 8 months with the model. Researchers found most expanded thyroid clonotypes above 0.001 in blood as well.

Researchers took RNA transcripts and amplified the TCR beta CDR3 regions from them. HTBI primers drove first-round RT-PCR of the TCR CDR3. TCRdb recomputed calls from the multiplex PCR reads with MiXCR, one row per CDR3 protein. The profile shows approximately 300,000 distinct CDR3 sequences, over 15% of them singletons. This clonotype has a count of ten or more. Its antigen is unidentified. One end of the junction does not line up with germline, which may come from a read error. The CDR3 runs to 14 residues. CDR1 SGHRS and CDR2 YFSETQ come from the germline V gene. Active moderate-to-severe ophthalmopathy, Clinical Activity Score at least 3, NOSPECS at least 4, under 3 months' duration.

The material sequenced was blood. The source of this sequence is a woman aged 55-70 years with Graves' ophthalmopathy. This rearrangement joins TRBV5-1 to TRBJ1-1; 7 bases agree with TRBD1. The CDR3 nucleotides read TGTGCCAGCAGTTTAGGGGGCCCGAACACTGAAGCTTTCTTT. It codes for CASSLGGPNTEAFF.